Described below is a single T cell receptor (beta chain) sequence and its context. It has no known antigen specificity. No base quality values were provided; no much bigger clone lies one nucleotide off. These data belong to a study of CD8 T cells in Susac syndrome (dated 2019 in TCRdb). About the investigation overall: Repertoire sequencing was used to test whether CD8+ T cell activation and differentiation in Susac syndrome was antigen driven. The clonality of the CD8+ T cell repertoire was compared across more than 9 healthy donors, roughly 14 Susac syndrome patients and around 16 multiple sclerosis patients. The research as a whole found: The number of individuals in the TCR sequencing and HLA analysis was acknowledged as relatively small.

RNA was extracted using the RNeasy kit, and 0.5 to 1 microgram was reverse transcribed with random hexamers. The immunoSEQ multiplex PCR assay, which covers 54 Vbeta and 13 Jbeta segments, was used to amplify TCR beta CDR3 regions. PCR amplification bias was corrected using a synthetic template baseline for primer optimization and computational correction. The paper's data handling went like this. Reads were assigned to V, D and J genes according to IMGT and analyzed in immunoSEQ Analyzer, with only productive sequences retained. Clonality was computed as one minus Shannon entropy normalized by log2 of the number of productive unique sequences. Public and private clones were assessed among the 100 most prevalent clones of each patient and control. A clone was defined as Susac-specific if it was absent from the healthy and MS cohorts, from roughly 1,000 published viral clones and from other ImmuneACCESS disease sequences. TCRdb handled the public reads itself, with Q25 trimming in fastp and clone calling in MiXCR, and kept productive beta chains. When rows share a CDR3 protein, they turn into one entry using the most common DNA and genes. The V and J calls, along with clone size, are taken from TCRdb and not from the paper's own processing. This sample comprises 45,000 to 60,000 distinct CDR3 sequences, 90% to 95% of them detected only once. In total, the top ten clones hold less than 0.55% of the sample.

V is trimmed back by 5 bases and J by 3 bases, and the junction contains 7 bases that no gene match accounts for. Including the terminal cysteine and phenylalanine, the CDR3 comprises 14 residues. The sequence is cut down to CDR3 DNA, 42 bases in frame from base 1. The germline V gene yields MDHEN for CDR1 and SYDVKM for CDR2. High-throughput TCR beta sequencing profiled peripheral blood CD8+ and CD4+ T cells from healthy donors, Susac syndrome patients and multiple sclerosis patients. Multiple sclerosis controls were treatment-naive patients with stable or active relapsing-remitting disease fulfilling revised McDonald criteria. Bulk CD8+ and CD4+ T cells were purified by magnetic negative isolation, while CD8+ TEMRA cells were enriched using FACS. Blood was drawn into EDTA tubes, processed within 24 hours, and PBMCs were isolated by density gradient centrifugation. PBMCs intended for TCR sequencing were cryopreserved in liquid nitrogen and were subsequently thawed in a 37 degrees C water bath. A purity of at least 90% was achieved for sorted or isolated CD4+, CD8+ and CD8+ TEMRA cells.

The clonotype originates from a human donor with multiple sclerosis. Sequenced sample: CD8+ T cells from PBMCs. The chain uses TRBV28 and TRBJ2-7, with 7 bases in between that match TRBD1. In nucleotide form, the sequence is TGTGCCAGCAGTCCCGACAGGGCCTACTACGAGCAGTACTTC. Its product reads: CASSPDRAYYEQYF.